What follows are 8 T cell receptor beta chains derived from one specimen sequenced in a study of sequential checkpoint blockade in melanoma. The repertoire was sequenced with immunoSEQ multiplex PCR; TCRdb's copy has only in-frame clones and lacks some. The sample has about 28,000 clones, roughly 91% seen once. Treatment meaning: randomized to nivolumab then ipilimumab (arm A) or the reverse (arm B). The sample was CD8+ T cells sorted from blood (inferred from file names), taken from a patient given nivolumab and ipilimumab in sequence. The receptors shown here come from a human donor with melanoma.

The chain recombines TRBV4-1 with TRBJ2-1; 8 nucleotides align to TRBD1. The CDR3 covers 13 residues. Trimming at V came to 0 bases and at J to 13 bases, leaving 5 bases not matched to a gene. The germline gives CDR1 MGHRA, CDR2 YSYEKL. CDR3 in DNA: TGCGCCAGCAGCCAAGATCGACAGGGGAATCAGTTCTTC. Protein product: CASSQDRQGNQFF.

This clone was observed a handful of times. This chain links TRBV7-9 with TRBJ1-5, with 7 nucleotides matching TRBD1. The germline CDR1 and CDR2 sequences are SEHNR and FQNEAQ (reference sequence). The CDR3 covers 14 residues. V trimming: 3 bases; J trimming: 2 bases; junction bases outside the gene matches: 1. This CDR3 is CASSFGQGNQPQHF. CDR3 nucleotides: TGTGCCAGCAGCTTTGGACAGGGCAATCAGCCCCAGCATTTT.

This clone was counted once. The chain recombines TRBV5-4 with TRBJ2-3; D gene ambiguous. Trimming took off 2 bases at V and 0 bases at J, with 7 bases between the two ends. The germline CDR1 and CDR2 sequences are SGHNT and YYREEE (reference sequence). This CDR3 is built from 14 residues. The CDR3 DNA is TGTGCCAGCAGCTTTGTCGGTAGCACAGATACGCAGTATTTT. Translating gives CASSFVGSTDTQYF. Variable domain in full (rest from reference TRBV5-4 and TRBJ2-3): ETGVTQSPTHLIKTRGQQVTLRCSSQSGHNTVSWYQQALGQGPQFIFQYYREEENGRGNFPPRFSGLQFPNYSSELNVNALELDDSALYLCASSFVGSTDTQYFGPGTRLTVL.

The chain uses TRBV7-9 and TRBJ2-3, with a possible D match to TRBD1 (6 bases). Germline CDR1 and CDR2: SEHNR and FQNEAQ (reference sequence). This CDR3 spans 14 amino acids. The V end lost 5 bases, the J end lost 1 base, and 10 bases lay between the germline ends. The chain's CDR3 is CASSPGVGTDTQYF. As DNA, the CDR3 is TGTGCCAGCAGCCCAGGGGTGGGCACAGATACGCAGTATTTT.

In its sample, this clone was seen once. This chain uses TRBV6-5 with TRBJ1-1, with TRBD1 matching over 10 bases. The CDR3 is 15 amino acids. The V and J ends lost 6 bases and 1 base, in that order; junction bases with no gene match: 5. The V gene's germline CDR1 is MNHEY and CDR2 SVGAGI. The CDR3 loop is CASSPGTGANTEAFF. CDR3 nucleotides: TGTGCCAGCAGCCCTGGGACAGGGGCGAACACTGAAGCTTTCTTT.

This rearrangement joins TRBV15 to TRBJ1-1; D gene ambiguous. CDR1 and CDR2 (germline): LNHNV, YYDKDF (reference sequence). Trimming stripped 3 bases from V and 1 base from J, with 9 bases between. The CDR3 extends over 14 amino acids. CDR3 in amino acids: CATSSITSNTEAFF. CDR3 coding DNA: TGTGCCACCAGCAGCATCACATCGAACACTGAAGCTTTCTTT.

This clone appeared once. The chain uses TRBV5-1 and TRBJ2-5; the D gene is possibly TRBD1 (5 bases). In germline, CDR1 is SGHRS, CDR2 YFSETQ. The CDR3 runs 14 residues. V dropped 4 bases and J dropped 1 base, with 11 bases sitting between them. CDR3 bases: TGCGCCAGCAGCCTGACAGATCCCCAAGAGACCCAGTACTTC. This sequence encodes CASSLTDPQETQYF.

The CDR3 nucleotides are TGTGCCTGGAGCTCGGGGGGGGAGCAGTACTTC. Translated, it gives CAWSSGGEQYF. The chain is built from TRBV30 and TRBJ2-7, with TRBD2 matching 8 bases. The CDR3 consists of 11 residues. The V gene end was trimmed by 3 bases and the J gene end by 7 bases; junction bases not matched to a gene: 2. Looked up from germline, CDR1 is GTSNPN and CDR2 is SVGIG (reference sequence).